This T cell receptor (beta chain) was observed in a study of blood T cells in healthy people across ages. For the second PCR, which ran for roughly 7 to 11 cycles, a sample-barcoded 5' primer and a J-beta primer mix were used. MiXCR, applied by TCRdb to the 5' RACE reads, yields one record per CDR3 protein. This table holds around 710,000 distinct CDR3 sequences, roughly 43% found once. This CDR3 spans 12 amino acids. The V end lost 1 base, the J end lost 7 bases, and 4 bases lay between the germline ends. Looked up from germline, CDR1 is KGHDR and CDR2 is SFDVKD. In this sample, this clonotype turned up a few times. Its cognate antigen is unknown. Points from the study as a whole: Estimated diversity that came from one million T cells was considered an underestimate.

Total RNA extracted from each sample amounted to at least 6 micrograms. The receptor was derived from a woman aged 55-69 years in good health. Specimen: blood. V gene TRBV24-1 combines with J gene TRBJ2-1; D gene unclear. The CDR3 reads CATSDFKNEQFF. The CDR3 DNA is TGTGCCACCAGTGATTTCAAGAATGAGCAGTTCTTC.